Following are 9 T cell receptor beta chains from one sample sequenced in a study of blood T cell repertoires in COVID-19. The table came from immunoSEQ multiplex PCR; TCRdb's copy has only in-frame clones and leaves some out. This table holds roughly 69,000 clones, roughly 80% found once. The sequencing sample was made of peripheral blood. These receptors all come from a man aged 50 to 59 with COVID-19, enrolled during active disease.

The chain combines TRBV11-3 with TRBJ2-1; tentatively, D is TRBD1 (6 bases). Germline V gene lookup returns CDR1 SGHNT and CDR2 YENEEA. V was cut by 5 bases and J by 4 bases, with 15 bases left in between. The CDR3 is made up of 15 amino acids. The DNA of the CDR3 is TGTGCCAGCAGCCGACGCCAGGGGCTGTACAATGAGCAGTTCTTC. Translation: CASSRRQGLYNEQFF.

The rearrangement joins TRBV5-4 to TRBJ1-1; 9 bases line up with TRBD1. This CDR3 is built from 15 residues. In germline, CDR1 is SGHNT, CDR2 YYREEE (reference sequence). Germline trimming cut 1 base from V and 4 bases from J; bases unmatched to any gene: 5. The CDR3 loop reads CASSLIGTGRTEAFF. The CDR3 DNA reads TGTGCCAGCAGCTTGATCGGGACAGGGCGCACTGAAGCTTTCTTT.

A single count supports this clone. The genes are TRBV5-5 and TRBJ2-1; TRBD1 agrees at 11 bases. CDR3 length: 15 residues. Germline assignment: CDR1 SGHKS and CDR2 YYEKEE (reference sequence). V dropped 2 bases and J dropped 8; count of bases not matched to a gene: 6. This CDR3 is CASSLGTGGKDEQFF. DNA for the CDR3: TGTGCCAGCAGCTTAGGGACAGGGGGAAAGGATGAGCAGTTCTTC.

J is TRBJ1-5 and V is TRBV3-1 (or the pseudogene TRBV3-2), with TRBD1 as a possible D gene (5 bases). Between the trimmed V and J ends, which lost 0 bases and 3 bases, there was a span of 9 bases. The CDR3 totals 15 residues. CDR1 is LGHDT and CDR2 is YNNKEL in the germline V gene (reference sequence). The CDR3 nucleotides are TGTGCCAGCAGCCAAGATTCGACAGCCAATCAGCCCCAGCATTTT. As protein: CASSQDSTANQPQHF.

The genes are TRBV27 and TRBJ1-3, with a tentative D call TRBD1 (5 bases). This CDR3 is 13 amino acids long. The V and J ends lost 2 bases and 8 bases respectively, with 10 bases between them. The germline CDR1 and CDR2 sequences are MNHEY and SMNVEV (reference sequence). CDR3 loop: CASSLGRAHTIYF. CDR3 sequence (DNA): TGTGCCAGCAGTTTAGGCAGGGCACACACCATATATTTT.

This clone was found once. This chain connects TRBV2 to TRBJ1-1; D is possibly TRBD1 (5 bases). The CDR3 length is 12 residues. The germline CDR1 and CDR2 sequences are SNHLY and FYNNEI. Trimming removed 8 bases from V and 1 base from J, with 8 bases in between. The chain's CDR3 is CASGRENTEAFF. The CDR3 DNA follows: TGTGCCAGCGGCAGGGAGAACACTGAAGCTTTCTTT.

This rearrangement joins TRBV5-5 to TRBJ1-4, with 8 bases identical to TRBD1. The V and J ends lost 4 bases and 7 bases, in that order; junction bases with no gene match: 6. The CDR3 contains 14 residues. CDR1 is SGHKS and CDR2 is YYEKEE in the germline V gene (reference sequence). The CDR3, as DNA: TGTGCCAGCAGCGACCCTGACAGGGGTGAAAAACTGTTTTTT. This codes for CASSDPDRGEKLFF. The variable domain in full, completed from reference TRBV5-5 and TRBJ1-4, reads DAGVTQSPTHLIKTRGQQVTLRCSPISGHKSVSWYQQVLGQGPQFIFQYYEKEERGRGNFPDRFSARQFPNYSSELNVNALLLGDSALYLCASSDPDRGEKLFFGSGTQLSVL.

CDR3 amino acids: CASSAGRVETQYF. The CDR3 DNA sequence: TGTGCCAGCAGCGCCGGCAGGGTTGAGACCCAGTACTTC. The rearrangement joins TRBV9 to TRBJ2-5; D is perhaps TRBD1 (5 bases). V was clipped by 3 bases and J by 5 bases, with 11 bases between them. This CDR3 has 13 residues. Germline V gene sequence: CDR1 SGDLS, CDR2 YYNGEE.

J is TRBJ1-6 and V is TRBV7-8, with 7 bases matching TRBD1. The CDR3 has 15 residues. J lost 7 bases, V lost 6 bases, and 9 bases had no gene match. The germline V gene has CDR1 SGHVS and CDR2 FQNEAQ. The CDR3 loop is CASSLQGPVNSPLHF. The CDR3 DNA follows: TGTGCCAGCAGTTTACAGGGGCCGGTAAATTCACCCCTCCACTTT.